Listed here is a single T cell receptor (beta chain). The data belong to a study of blood T cell repertoires in COVID-19. The CDR3 covers 15 residues. V gave up 3 bases and J gave up 0 bases, with 11 bases separating them. Germline V gene lookup returns CDR1 MDHEN and CDR2 SYDVKM. Generated by immunoSEQ multiplex PCR, the TCRdb table keeps only in-frame clones and is missing some. This table holds some 500,000 clones, 88% found once. The study recruited people aged about 18 to 95 years across approximately 23 US areas. The sample consisted of PBMCs or T cells enriched from blood (not recorded which). This sequence was found in a woman aged 40 to 49 who had recovered from COVID-19. The gene calls are TRBV28 and TRBJ1-1, with D perhaps matching TRBD1 (6 bases). The CDR3 nucleotides read TGTGCCAGCAGTTTGGCGGGGGCTTTGAACACTGAAGCTTTCTTT. This encodes CASSLAGALNTEAFF.